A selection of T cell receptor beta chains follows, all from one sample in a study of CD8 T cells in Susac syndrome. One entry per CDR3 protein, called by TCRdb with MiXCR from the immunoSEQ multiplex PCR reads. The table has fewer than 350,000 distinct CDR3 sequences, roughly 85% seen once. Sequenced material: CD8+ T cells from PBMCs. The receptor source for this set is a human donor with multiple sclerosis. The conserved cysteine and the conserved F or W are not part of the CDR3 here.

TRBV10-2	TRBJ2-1	ASSESGQAIYNEQF
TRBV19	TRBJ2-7	ASTTTSGYEQY
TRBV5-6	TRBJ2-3	ASSLPGLAGAGYPDTQY
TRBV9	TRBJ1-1	ASSGGRSTEAF
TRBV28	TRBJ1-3	AGGEGNTIY
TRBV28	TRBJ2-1	ASSHGGLEQF
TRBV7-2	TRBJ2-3	ASSLYTRQEKTDTQY
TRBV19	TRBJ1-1	ASTRSGTEAF
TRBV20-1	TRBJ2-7	SAREGIRGEQY
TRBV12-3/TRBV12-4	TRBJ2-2	ASSPPIRPVGELF
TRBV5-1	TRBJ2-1	ASKQIGTGGGNEQF
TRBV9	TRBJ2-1	ASSVVSTDPTRQF
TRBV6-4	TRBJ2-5	ASSDSRETQY
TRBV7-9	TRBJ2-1	ASSLIQRERDNEQF
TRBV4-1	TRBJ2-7	ASSQEALAEQY
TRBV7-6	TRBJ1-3	ASSLGDGYSGNTTY
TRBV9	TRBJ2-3	ASSAITDTQY
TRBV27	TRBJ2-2	ATSLGGELF
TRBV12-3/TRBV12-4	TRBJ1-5	ASSKPGDRGRDGYQPQH
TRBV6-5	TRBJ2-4	ASSYSGGTGNIQY
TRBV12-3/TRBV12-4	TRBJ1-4	ASSLSGEKLF
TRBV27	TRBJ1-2	ASSPGPATYGYT
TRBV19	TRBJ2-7	ASSMSSGYYEQY
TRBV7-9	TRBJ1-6	ASSQGQGPYNSPLH
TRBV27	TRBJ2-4	ASSLIVGSPAKNIQY
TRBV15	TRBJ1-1	ATSRDLEGFPDTEAF
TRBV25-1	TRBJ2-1	ASSERGGSSYNEQF
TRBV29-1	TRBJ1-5	SVLFPGQVSSNQPQH
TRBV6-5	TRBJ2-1	ASSYSNEQF
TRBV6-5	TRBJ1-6	ASSYYIGGNSPLH
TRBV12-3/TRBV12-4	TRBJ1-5	ASSFWQGINQPQH
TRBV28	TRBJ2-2	ASSSPPGRIKTSLNTGELF
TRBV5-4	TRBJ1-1	ASSLDRVMNTEAF
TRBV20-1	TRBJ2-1	SAKEAGSYNEQF
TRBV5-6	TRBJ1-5	ASSLGTDLSNQPQH
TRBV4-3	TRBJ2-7	ASSQGAGGPNEQY
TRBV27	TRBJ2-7	ASSLLSSYEQY
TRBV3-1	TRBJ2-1	ASSQVGLAGSGWNLNNEQF
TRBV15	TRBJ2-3	ATSPRDYPTDTQY
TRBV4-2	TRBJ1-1	ASSPPGLPNTEAF
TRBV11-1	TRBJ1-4	ASSFYRGASEKLF
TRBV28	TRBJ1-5	ASRDSRNQPQH
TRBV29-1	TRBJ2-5	SVLSGEETQY
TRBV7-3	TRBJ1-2	ASSPIHGDGYT
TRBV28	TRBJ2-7	ASSLIGGGYEQY
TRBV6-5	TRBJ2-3	ASSYSSRSDTQY
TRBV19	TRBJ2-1	ASSIGVLEHNEQF
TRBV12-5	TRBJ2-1	ASGLVITSGRDEQF
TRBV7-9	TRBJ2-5	ASSPPQETQY
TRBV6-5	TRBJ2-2	ATVGVDTGELF
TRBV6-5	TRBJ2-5	ASLSPPGETQY
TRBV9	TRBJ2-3	ASSGGSSGYTDTQY